This T cell receptor beta chain was found in a study of blood T cell repertoires in COVID-19. Across the whole study: COVID-19 samples collected from the United States, Italy and Spain covered acute and convalescent phases.

Seattle cases were enrolled at active infection and followed longitudinally. Assay: immunoSEQ multiplex PCR; the TCRdb copy retains only in-frame clones and omits some. The data contain about 170,000 clones, approximately 84% of them singletons. CDR1 and CDR2 from the germline V gene are SGHRS and YFSETQ. V lost 2 bases and J 3 bases, leaving 21 bases between the germline ends. The CDR3 consists of 18 residues. The TCR comes from a woman of 80 years or more with COVID-19, enrolled during active disease. The gene calls are TRBV5-1 and TRBJ1-5; a possible D gene is TRBD1 (6 bases). Specimen: peripheral blood. The CDR3 sequence is CASSFVTFARGFNQPQHF. CDR3 sequence (DNA): TGCGCCAGCAGCTTTGTAACTTTCGCCAGGGGATTCAATCAGCCCCAGCATTTT.